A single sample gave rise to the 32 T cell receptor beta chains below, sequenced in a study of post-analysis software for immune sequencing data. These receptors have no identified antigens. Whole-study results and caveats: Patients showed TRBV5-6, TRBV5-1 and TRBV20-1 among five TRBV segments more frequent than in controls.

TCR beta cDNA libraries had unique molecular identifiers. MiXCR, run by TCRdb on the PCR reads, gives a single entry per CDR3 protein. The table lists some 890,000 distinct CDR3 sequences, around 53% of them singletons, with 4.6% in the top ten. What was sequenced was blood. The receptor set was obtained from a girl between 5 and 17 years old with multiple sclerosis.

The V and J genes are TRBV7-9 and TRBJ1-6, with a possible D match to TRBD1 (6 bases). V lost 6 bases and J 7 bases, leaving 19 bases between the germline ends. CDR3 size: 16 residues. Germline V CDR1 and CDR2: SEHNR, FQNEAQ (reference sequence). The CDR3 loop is CASRLPEQGRNSPLHF. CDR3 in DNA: TGTGCCAGCAGGCTCCCCGAACAGGGACGGAATTCACCCCTCCACTTT.

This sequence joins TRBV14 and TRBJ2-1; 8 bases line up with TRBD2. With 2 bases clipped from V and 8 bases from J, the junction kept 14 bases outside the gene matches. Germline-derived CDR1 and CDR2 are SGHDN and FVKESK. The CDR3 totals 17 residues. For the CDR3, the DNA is TGTGCCAGCAGCCAAACAAAGCGGGGGCCTATTTCGGATGAGCAGTTCTTC. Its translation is CASSQTKRGPISDEQFF.

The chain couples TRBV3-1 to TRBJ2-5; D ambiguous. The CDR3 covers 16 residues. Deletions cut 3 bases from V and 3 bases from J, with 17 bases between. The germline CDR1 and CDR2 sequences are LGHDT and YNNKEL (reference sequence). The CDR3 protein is CASSQGGSGREETQYF. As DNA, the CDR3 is TGTGCCAGCAGCCAGGGTGGTTCCGGTAGAGAAGAGACCCAGTACTTC.

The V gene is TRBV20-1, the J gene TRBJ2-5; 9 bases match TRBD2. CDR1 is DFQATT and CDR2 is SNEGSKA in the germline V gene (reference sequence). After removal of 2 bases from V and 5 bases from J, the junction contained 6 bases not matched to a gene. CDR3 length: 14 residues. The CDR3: CSARLAGPRETQYF. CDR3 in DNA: TGCAGTGCTAGACTAGCGGGGCCAAGGGAGACCCAGTACTTC.

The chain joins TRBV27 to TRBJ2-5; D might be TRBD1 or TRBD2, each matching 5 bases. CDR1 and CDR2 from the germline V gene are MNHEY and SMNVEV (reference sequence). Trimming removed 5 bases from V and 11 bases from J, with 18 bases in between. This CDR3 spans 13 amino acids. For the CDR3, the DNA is TGTGCCAGCAGTGTAACGGGGCTTAATGAGCAGTACTTC. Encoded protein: CASSVTGLNEQYF.

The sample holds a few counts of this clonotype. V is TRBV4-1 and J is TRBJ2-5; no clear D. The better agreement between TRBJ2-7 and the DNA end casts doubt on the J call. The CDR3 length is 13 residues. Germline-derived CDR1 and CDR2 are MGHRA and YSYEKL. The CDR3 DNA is TGCGCCAGCAGCCAAGATAAAGTCGACGAGCAGTACTTC. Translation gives CASSQDKVDEQYF.

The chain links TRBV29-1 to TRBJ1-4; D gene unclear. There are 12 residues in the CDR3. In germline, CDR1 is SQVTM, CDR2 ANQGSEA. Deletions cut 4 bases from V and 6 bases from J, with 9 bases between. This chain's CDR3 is CSVVGGDEKLFF. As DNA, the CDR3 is TGCAGCGTTGTGGGCGGGGATGAAAAACTGTTTTTT. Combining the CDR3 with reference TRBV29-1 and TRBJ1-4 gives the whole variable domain SAVISQKPSRDICQRGTSLTIQCQVDSQVTMMFWYRQQPGQSLTLIATANQGSEATYESGFVIDKFPISRPNLTFSTLTVSNMSPEDSSIYLCSVVGGDEKLFFGSGTQLSVL.

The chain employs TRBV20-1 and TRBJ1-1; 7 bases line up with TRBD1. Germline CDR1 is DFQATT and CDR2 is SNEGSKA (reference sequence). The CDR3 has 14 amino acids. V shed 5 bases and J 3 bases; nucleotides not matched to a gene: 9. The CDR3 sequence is CSAARDRRDTEAFF. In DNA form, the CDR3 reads TGCAGTGCTGCCCGGGACAGAAGGGACACTGAAGCTTTCTTT.

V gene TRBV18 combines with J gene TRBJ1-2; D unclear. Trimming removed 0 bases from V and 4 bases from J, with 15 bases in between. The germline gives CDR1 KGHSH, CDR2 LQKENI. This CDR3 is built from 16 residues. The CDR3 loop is CASSPPNEAGAYGYTF. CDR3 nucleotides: TGTGCCAGCTCACCACCTAACGAGGCAGGTGCCTATGGCTACACCTTC.

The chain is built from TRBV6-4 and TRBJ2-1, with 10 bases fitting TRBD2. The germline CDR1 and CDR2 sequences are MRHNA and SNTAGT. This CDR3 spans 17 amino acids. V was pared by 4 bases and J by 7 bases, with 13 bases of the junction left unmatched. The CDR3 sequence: CASSAFAGTSDVNEQFF. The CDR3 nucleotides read TGTGCCAGCAGTGCTTTTGCCGGGACTAGCGATGTGAATGAGCAGTTCTTC.

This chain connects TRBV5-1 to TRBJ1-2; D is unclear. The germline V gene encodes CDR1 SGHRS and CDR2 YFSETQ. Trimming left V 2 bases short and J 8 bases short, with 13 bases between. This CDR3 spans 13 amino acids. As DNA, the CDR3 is TGCGCCAGCAGCTTAGGGCCGTTGAGCGGCTACACCTTC. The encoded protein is CASSLGPLSGYTF.

The CDR3 is CSALAGGLSYNEQFF. The CDR3 DNA reads TGCAGTGCCCTAGCGGGGGGCCTCTCCTACAATGAGCAGTTCTTC. This chain uses TRBV20-1 with TRBJ2-1; 11 nucleotides line up with TRBD2. CDR3 length equals 15 residues. J was trimmed by 0 bases and V by 6 bases; bases with no gene match: 4. CDR1 is DFQATT and CDR2 is SNEGSKA in the germline V gene (reference sequence).

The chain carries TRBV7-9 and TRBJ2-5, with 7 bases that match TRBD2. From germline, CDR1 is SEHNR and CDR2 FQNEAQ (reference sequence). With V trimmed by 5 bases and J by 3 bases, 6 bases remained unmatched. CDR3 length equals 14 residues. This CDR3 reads CASSPGLYKETQYF. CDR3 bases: TGTGCCAGCAGCCCGGGACTATACAAAGAGACCCAGTACTTC.

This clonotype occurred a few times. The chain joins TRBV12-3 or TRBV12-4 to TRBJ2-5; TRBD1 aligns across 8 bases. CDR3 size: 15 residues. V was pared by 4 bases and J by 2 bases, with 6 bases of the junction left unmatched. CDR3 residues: CASSSATGGQETQYF. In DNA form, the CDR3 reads TGTGCCAGCAGTTCGGCCACAGGGGGACAAGAGACCCAGTACTTC.

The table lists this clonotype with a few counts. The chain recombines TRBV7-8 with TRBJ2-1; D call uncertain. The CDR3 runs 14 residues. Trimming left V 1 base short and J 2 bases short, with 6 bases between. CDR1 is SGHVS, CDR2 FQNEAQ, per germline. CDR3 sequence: CASSLVRTYNEQFF. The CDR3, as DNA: TGTGCCAGCAGCTTAGTCCGGACCTACAATGAGCAGTTCTTC.

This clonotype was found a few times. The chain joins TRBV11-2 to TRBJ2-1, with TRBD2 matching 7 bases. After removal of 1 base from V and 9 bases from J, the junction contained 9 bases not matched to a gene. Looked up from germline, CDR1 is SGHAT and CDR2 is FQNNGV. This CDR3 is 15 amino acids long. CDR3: CASSLGGGSGGEQFF. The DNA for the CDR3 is TGTGCCAGCAGCTTAGGGGGGGGTTCGGGTGGTGAGCAGTTCTTC.

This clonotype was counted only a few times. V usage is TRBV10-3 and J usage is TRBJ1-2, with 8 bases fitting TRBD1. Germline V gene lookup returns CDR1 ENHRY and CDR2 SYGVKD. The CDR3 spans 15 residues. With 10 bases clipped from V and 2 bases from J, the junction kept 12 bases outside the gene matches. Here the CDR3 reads CATNSPGQANYGYTF. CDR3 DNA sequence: TGTGCCACCAATTCGCCGGGACAGGCAAACTATGGCTACACCTTC.

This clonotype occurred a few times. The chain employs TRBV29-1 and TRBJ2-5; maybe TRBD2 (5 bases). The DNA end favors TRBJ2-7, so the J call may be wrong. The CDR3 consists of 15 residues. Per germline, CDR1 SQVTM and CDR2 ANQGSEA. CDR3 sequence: CSVEDRGPVQLEQYF. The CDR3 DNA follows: TGCAGCGTTGAAGATCGAGGGCCAGTTCAGCTCGAGCAGTACTTC.

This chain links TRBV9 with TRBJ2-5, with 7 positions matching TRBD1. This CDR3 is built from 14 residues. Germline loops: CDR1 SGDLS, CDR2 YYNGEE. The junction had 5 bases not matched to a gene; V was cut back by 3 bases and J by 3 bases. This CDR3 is CASSAGQPEETQYF. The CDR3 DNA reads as TGTGCCAGCAGCGCGGGACAGCCCGAAGAGACCCAGTACTTC. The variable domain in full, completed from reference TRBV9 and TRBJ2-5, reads DSGVTQTPKHLITATGQRVTLRCSPRSGDLSVYWYQQSLDQGLQFLIQYYNGEERAKGNILERFSAQQFPDLHSELNLSSLELGDSALYFCASSAGQPEETQYFGPGTRLLVL.

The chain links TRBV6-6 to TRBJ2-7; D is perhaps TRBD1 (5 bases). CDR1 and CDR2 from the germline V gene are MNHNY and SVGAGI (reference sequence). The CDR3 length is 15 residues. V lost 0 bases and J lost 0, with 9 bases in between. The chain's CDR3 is CASSYSPDNSYEQYF. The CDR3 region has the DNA TGTGCCAGCAGTTACTCGCCGGACAACTCCTACGAGCAGTACTTC.

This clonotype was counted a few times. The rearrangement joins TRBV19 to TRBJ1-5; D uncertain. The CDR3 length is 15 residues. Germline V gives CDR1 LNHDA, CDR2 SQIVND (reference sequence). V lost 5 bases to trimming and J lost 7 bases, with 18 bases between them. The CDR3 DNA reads TGTGCCAGTAGTCCTCAGGCCAAGGTGTGGCAGCCCCAGCATTTT. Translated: CASSPQAKVWQPQHF. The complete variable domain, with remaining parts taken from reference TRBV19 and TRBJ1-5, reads DGGITQSPKYLFRKEGQNVTLSCEQNLNHDAMYWYRQDPGQGLRLIYYSQIVNDFQKGDIAEGYSVSREKKESFPLTVTSAQKNPTAFYLCASSPQAKVWQPQHFGDGTRLSIL.

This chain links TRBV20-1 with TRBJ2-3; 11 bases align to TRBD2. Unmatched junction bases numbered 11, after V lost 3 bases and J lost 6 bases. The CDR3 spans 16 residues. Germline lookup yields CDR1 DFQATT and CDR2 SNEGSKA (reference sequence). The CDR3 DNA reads TGCAGTGCTAGGCCCTTAGCGGGGGGGGGCTTGGATACGCAGTATTTT. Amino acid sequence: CSARPLAGGGLDTQYF.

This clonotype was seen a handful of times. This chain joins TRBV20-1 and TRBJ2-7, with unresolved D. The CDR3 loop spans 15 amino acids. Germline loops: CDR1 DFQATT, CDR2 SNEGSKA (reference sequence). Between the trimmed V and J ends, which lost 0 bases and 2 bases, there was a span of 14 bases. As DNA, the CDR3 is TGCAGTGCTAGAGATCAGATTAGTAAACCCTACGAGCAGTACTTC. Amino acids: CSARDQISKPYEQYF.

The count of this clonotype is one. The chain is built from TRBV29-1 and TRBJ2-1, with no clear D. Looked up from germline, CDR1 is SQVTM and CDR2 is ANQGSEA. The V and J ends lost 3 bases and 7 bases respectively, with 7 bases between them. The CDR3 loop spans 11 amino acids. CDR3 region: CSVEELNEQFF. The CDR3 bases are TGCAGCGTTGAGGAGCTAAATGAGCAGTTCTTC.

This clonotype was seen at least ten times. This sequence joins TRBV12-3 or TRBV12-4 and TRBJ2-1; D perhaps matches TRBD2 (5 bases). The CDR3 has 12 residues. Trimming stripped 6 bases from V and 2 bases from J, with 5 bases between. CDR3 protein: CASRTTYNEQFF. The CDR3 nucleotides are TGTGCCAGCAGGACTACCTACAATGAGCAGTTCTTC.

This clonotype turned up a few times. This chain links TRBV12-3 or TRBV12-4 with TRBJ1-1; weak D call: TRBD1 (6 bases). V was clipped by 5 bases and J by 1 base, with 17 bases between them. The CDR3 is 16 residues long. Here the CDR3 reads CASSPLWGRKNTEAFF. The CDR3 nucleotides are TGTGCCAGCAGTCCCTTATGGGGGCGGAAGAACACTGAAGCTTTCTTT.

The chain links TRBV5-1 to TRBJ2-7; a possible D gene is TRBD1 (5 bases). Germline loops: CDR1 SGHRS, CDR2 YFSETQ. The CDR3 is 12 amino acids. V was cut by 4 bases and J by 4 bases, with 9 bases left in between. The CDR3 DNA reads TGCGCCAGCAGCGATCGACAGTACGAGCAGTACTTC. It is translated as CASSDRQYEQYF.

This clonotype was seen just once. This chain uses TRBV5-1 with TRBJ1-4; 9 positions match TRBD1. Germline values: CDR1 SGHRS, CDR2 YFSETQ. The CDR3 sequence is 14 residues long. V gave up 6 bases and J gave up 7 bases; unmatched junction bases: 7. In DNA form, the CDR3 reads TGCGCCAGCACCCTAACAGGGGGCTTTGAAAAACTGTTTTTT. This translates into CASTLTGGFEKLFF.

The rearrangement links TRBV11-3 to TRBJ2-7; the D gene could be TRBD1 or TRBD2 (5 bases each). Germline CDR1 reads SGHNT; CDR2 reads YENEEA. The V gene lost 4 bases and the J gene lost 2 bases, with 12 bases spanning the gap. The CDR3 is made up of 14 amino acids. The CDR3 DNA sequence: TGTGCCAGCAGCTCCGGGGACGGCCCCTACGAGCAGTACTTC. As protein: CASSSGDGPYEQYF. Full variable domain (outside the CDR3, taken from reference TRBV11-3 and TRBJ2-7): EAGVVQSPRYKIIEKKQPVAFWCNPISGHNTLYWYLQNLGQGPELLIRYENEEAVDDSQLPKDRFSAERLKGVDSTLKIQPAELGDSAVYLCASSSGDGPYEQYFGPGTRLTVT.

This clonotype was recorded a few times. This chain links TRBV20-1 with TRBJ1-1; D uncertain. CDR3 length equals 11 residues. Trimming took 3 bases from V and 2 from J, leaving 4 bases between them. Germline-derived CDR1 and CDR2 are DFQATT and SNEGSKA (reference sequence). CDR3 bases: TGCAGTGCTAGGAGCAACACTGAAGCTTTCTTT. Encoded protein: CSARSNTEAFF.

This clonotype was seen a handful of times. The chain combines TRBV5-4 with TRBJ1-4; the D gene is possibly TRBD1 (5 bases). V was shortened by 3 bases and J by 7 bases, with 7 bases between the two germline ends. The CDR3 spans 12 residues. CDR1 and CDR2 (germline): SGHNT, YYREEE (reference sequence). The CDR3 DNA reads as TGTGCCAGCAGCTCCCAGGGTGAAAAACTGTTTTTT. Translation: CASSSQGEKLFF.

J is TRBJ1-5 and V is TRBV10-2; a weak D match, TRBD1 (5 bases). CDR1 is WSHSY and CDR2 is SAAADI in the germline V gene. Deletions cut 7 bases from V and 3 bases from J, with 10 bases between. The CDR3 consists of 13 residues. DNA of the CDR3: TGCGCCAGCACCGACAGCGACAATCAGCCCCAGCATTTT. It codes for CASTDSDNQPQHF.